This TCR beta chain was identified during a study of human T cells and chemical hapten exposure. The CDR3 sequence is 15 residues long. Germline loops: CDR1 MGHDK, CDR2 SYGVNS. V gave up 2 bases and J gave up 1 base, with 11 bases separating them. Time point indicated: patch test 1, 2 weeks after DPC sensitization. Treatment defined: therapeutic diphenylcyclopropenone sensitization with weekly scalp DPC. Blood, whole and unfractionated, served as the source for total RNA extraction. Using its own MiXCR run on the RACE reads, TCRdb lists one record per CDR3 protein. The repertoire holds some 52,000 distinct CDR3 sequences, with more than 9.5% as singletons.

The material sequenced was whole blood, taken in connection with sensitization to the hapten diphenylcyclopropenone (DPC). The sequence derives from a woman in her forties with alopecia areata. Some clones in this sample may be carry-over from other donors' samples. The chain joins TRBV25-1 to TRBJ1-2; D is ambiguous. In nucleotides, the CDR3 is TGTGCCAGCAGTGAAGGCAGCCTCAATAACTATGGCTACACCTTC. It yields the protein CASSEGSLNNYGYTF.